This T cell receptor beta chain derives from a study of CD8 T cells in ankylosing spondylitis (TCRdb year 2017). Regarding the complete study: The study profiled T cell receptor beta repertoires in healthy donors and ankylosing spondylitis patients to find disease-linked TCR variants. The whole study cohort included 85 to 120 healthy donors and about two dozen ankylosing spondylitis patients. Peripheral blood samples were taken, and synovial fluid was additionally collected from ankylosing spondylitis patients. Paper-wide results and their limitations: In peripheral blood, the disease-linked clones were found at relatively low frequencies and had a CD8+ phenotype. The disease-linked clones were reported as significantly enriched in matched synovial fluid samples from ankylosing spondylitis patients. A TCR beta motif of about 8 highly homologous amino acid variants appeared characteristic of blood from ankylosing spondylitis patients. Some motif variants were previously reported in synovial fluid and blood of reactive arthritis patients, suggesting common disease-initiation mechanisms.

TCRdb lists the instrument as Illumina HiSeq 2500. TCR beta libraries were prepared by quantitative 5'-RACE with molecular barcodes. The source study handled its data this way. To identify disease-linked TCR variants, a new computational method was used, one built on a probabilistic model of VDJ rearrangement. Clones were called with MiXCR by TCRdb after fastp trimmed the public reads at Q25, and only in-frame beta chains were retained. Entries that share a CDR3 protein sequence are merged under the most common genes and DNA. The authors' filters were not applied to this entry. Within this sample are about 300,000 distinct CDR3 sequences, with around a tenth of them counted one time only. The top ten clonotypes cover roughly 9% of the sample. This clonotype was found many times. Its target antigen remains unknown. One base away there is no much larger clone; base qualities are not given. The TCR comes from a female donor with ankylosing spondylitis or in good health (not recorded which). Sequenced sample: blood, either unsorted or a sorted T cell fraction (not recorded which).

The CDR3 protein is CAWSLLNTQYF. The nucleotides read TGTGCCTGGAGCTTGCTGAATACGCAGTATTTT. The chain links TRBV30 with TRBJ2-3; no D gene call is confident. V and J lose 3 bases and 7 bases, and a span of 8 bases separates them. Per the germline V gene (reference sequence), GTSNPN is the CDR1 and SVGIG is the CDR2. Including the terminal cysteine and phenylalanine, the CDR3 comprises 11 residues. The retained sequence is limited to the CDR3, 33 bases, with the frame set at the first base. The CDR3 plus the reference TRBV30 and TRBJ2-3 genes for the other parts give the full variable domain: SQTIHQWPATLVQPVGSPLSLECTVEGTSNPNLYWYRQAAGRGLQLLFYSVGIGQISSEVPQNLSASRPQDRQFILSSKKLLLSDSGFYLCAWSLLNTQYFGPGTRLTVL.